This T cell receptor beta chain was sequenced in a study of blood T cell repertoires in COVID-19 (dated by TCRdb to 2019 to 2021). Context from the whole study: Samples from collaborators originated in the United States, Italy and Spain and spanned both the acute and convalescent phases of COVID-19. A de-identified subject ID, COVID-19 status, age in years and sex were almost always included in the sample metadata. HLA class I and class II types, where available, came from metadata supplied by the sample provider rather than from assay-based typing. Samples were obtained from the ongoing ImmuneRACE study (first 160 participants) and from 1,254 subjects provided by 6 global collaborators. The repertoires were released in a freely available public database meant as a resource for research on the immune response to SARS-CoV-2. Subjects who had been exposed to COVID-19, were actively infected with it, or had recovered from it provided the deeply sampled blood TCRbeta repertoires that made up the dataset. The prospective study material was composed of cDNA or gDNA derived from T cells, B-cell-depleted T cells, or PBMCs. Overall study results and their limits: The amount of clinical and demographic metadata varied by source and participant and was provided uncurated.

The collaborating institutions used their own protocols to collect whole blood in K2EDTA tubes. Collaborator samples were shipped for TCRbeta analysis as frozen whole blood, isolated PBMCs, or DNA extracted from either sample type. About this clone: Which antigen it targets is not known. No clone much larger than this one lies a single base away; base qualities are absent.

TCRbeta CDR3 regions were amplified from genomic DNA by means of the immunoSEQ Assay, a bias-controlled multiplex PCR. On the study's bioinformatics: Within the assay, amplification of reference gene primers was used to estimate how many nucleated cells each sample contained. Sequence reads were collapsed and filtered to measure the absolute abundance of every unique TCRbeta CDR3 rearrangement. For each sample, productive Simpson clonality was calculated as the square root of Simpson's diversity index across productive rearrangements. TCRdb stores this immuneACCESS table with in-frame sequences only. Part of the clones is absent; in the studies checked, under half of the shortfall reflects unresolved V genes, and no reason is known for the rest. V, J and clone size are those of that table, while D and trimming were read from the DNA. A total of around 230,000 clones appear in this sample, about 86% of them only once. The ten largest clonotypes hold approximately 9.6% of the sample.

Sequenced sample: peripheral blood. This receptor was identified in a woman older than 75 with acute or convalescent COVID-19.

At the DNA level, the sequence is TGTGCCAGCAGCGGCCGGGACAGGGTCAACGAGCAGTACTTC. It translates to CASSGRDRVNEQYF. The chain is assembled from TRBV9 and TRBJ2-7; 9 bases in between match TRBD1. The germline V gene encodes CDR1 SGDLS and CDR2 YYNGEE. V trim: 3 bases; J trim: 5 bases; unmatched bases: 6. Including the terminal cysteine and phenylalanine, the CDR3 comprises 14 residues. Only CDR3 DNA is held: 42 bases, read in frame from base 1.